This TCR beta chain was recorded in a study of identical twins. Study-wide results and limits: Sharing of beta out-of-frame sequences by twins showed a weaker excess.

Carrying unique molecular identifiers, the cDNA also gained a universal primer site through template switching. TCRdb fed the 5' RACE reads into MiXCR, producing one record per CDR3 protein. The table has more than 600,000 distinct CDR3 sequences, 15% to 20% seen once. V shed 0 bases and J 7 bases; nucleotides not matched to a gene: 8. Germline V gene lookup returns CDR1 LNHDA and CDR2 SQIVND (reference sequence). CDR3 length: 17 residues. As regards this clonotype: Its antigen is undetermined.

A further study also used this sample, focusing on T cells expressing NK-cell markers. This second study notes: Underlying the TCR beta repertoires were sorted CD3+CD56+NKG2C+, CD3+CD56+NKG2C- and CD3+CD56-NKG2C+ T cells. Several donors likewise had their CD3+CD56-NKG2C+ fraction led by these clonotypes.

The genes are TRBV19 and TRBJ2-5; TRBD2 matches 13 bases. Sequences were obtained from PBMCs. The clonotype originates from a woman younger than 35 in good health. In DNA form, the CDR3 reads TGTGCCAGTAGTATAGACGGACTAGCGGGAGCGTCTATGACCCAGTACTTC. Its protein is CASSIDGLAGASMTQYF. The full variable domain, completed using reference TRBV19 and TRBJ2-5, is DGGITQSPKYLFRKEGQNVTLSCEQNLNHDAMYWYRQDPGQGLRLIYYSQIVNDFQKGDIAEGYSVSREKKESFPLTVTSAQKNPTAFYLCASSIDGLAGASMTQYFGPGTRLLVL.